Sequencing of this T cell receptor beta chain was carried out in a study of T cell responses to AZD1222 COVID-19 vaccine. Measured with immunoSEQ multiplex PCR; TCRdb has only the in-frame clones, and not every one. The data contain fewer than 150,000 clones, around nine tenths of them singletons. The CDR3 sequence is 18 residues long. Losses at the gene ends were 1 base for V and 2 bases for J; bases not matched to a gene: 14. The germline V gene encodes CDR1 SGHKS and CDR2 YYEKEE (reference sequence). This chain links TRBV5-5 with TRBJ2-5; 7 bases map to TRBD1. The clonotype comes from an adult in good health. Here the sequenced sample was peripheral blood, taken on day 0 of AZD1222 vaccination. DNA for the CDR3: TGTGCCAGCAGCTTGTATACCCGGGACAGAGTAATACAAGAGACCCAGTACTTC. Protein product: CASSLYTRDRVIQETQYF.